This TCR beta chain was observed in a study of OX40 agonist ivuxolimab in advanced cancers. Study summary: The drug used for patients, ivuxolimab, was an agonistic anti-OX40 (CD134) antibody. Participants could have had prior anti-PD-1, anti-PD-L1 or anti-CTLA-4 therapy, and approximately 40% had some. Partial responses occurred in three patients (one hepatocellular carcinoma, two cutaneous melanoma).

As regards this clone: The antigen is undetermined.

Method: immunoSEQ multiplex PCR; TCRdb's copy keeps in-frame clones and lacks some. Of approximately 68,000 clones listed, almost 90% are singletons. Findings and limits, study-wide: On average, CD8+ T cells had more expanded clones than CD4+.

Trimming stripped 4 bases from V and 4 bases from J, with 13 bases between. Germline CDR1 reads SGHTA; CDR2 reads FQGNSA. The CDR3 consists of 15 residues. The receptor was isolated from an adult with an advanced solid tumor such as melanoma, head and neck, liver or kidney cancer. The V gene is TRBV7-2, the J gene TRBJ2-2, with D possibly matching TRBD2 (6 bases). The sequencing here drew on CD4+ or CD8+ T cells sorted from blood, taken in a trial of the OX40 agonist ivuxolimab. The CDR3 DNA is TGTGCCAGCAGCTCCCAGATGGGGGGCACCGGGGAGCTGTTTTTT. It yields the protein CASSSQMGGTGELFF.